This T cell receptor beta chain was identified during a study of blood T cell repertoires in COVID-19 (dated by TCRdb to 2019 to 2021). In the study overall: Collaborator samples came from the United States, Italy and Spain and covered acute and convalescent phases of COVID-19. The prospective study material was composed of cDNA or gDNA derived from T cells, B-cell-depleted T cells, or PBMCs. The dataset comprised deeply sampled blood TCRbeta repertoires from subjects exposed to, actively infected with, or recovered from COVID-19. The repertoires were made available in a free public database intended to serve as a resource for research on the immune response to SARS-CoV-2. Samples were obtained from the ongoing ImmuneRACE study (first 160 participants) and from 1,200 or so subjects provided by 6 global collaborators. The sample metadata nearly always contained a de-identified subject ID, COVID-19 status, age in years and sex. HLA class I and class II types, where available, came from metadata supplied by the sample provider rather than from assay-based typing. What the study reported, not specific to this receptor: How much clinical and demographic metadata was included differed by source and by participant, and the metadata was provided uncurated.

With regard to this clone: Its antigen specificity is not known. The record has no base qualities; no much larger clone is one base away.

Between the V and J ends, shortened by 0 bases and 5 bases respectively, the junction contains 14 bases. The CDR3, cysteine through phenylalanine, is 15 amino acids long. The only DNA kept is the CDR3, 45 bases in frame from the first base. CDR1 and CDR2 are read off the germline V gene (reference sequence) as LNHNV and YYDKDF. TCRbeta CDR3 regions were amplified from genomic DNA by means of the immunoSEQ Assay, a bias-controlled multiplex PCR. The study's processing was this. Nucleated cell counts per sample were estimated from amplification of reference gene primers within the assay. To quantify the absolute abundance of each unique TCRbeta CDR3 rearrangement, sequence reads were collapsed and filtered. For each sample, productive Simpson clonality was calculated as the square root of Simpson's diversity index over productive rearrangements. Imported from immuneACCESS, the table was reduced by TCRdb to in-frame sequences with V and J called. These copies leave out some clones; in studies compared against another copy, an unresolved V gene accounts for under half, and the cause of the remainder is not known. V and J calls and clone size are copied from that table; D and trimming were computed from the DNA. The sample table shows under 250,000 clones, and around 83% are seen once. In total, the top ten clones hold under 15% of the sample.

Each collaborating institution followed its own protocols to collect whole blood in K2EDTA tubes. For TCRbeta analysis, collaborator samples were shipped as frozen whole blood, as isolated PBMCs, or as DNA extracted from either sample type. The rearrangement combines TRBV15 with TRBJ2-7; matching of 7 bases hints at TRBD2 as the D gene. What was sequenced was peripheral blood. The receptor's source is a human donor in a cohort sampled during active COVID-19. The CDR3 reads CATSREGGRLDEQYF. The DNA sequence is TGTGCCACCAGCAGAGAGGGGGGGCGTTTGGACGAGCAGTACTTC.